The next 15 T cell receptor beta chains were all read from a single sample in a study of shared clonotypes between healthy human individuals. Naive CD8 cells comprised CD45RO-negative, CCR7-positively selected cells, excluding terminally differentiated effector memory CD45RA+ cells. The assay was immunoSEQ multiplex PCR, and TCRdb's table has in-frame clones only and misses some. The table lists over 2,000,000 clones, just under 95% of them singletons, with 1.5% to 2% in the top ten. Sequencing was carried out using naive CD8+ T cells from PBMCs. These receptors were collected from a man between 18 and 35 years old in good health. Some clones in this sample may be carry-over from other donors' samples.

This sequence joins TRBV25-1 and TRBJ2-7, with D uncertain. V was cut by 6 bases and J by 2 bases, with 11 bases left in between. CDR1 and CDR2 (germline): MGHDK, SYGVNS. The CDR3 is made up of 13 amino acids. The CDR3 DNA is TGTGCCAGCAGCGGCCCTTCGGCCTACGAGCAGTACTTC. Translating it yields CASSGPSAYEQYF.

About this clone itself: The sample has other DNA sequences that encode this CDR3 too. This sequence joins TRBV7-9 and TRBJ2-6; D call uncertain. The V gene's germline CDR1 is SEHNR and CDR2 FQNEAQ (reference sequence). Trimming pared 3 bases from V and 0 bases from J, leaving 6 bases between. This CDR3 comprises 15 residues. The CDR3 region is CASSFGGSGANVLTF. The DNA of the CDR3 is TGTGCCAGCAGCTTCGGTGGCTCTGGGGCCAACGTCCTGACTTTC.

V is TRBV11-1 and J is TRBJ2-3; 11 nucleotides line up with TRBD2. The germline V gene has CDR1 SGHAT and CDR2 FQDESV (reference sequence). With 5 bases clipped from V and 10 bases from J, the junction kept 8 bases outside the gene matches. The CDR3 is made up of 14 amino acids. The CDR3 loop is CASSILAGGEAQYF. DNA for the CDR3: TGTGCCAGCAGCATATTAGCGGGAGGGGAGGCGCAGTATTTT.

The J gene is TRBJ2-7, the V gene TRBV9, with D possibly matching TRBD1 (7 bases). Per the germline V gene, CDR1 is SGDLS and CDR2 is YYNGEE. There are 15 residues in the CDR3. V lost 3 bases, J lost 2 bases, and 15 bases lay in between. CDR3 nucleotides: TGTGCCAGCAGCGCCCAGCCAGGGGGGACCTACGAGCAGTACTTC. Its protein is CASSAQPGGTYEQYF.

Only one count was recorded for this clone. The CDR3 region has the DNA TGTGCCAGCAACCCGGCTGGGGAGCTGAATTATGGCTACACCTTC. Translating it yields CASNPAGELNYGYTF. This chain links TRBV28 with TRBJ1-2; no definite D call. CDR3 length: 15 amino acids. V lost 7 bases, J lost 5 bases, and 20 bases lay in between. Germline values: CDR1 MDHEN, CDR2 SYDVKM.

The V and J genes are TRBV19 and TRBJ2-2; 7 bases fit TRBD1. Germline V gene lookup returns CDR1 LNHDA and CDR2 SQIVND (reference sequence). V lost 6 bases and J lost 0; bases outside the gene matches: 7. This CDR3 region has 16 residues. In DNA, the CDR3 is TGTGCCAGTAGGATCCCACAGGGGACGAACACCGGGGAGCTGTTTTTT. Translation gives CASRIPQGTNTGELFF.

The J gene is TRBJ2-1, the V gene TRBV5-1, with 10 positions matching TRBD2. CDR1 and CDR2 (germline): SGHRS, YFSETQ. Trimming removed 0 bases from V and 0 bases from J; junction bases left unmatched: 9. CDR3 size: 19 residues. CDR3 sequence reads: CASSLEVAGGLSSYNEQFF. CDR3 DNA sequence: TGCGCCAGCAGCTTGGAGGTAGCGGGAGGCCTTAGCTCCTACAATGAGCAGTTCTTC.

This clone came up once. The chain is built from TRBV30 and TRBJ2-7; D not resolved. The V end lost 4 bases, the J end lost 5 bases, and 18 bases lay between the germline ends. CDR3 length: 14 amino acids. Germline CDR1 and CDR2: GTSNPN and SVGIG (reference sequence). The CDR3 region is CAWKPAEPHHEQYF. Written as DNA, the CDR3 is TGTGCCTGGAAACCCGCGGAGCCGCACCACGAGCAGTACTTC. The full variable domain, completed using reference TRBV30 and TRBJ2-7, is SQTIHQWPATLVQPVGSPLSLECTVEGTSNPNLYWYRQAAGRGLQLLFYSVGIGQISSEVPQNLSASRPQDRQFILSSKKLLLSDSGFYLCAWKPAEPHHEQYFGPGTRLTVT.

V is TRBV5-1 and J is TRBJ2-3; a weak D match, TRBD1 (6 bases). Germline-derived CDR1 and CDR2 are SGHRS and YFSETQ. V lost 7 bases, J lost 3 bases, and 15 bases lay in between. The CDR3 length is 14 residues. CDR3 residues: CASFRTDQTDTQYF. The CDR3 nucleotides are TGCGCCAGCTTCCGGACAGACCAAACAGATACGCAGTATTTT. The whole variable domain, filled in from reference TRBV5-1 and TRBJ2-3, reads KAGVTQTPRYLIKTRGQQVTLSCSPISGHRSVSWYQQTPGQGLQFLFEYFSETQRNKGNFPGRFSGRQFSNSRSEMNVSTLELGDSALYLCASFRTDQTDTQYFGPGTRLTVL.

The chain employs TRBV28 and TRBJ2-6; D is possibly TRBD2 (6 bases). Germline loops: CDR1 MDHEN, CDR2 SYDVKM. The CDR3 runs to 17 residues. The V and J ends lost 7 bases and 4 bases respectively, with 20 bases between them. The CDR3 DNA reads as TGTGCCAGCACCCTAACCGTCGGAGGGCTCGGGGCCAACGTCCTGACTTTC. Its translation: CASTLTVGGLGANVLTF.

The V call is TRBV2, the J call TRBJ2-1; 12 nucleotides line up with TRBD1. The ends lost 6 bases at V and 9 bases at J; junction bases unmatched: 9. Germline values: CDR1 SNHLY, CDR2 FYNNEI. The CDR3 extends over 15 amino acids. CDR3 amino acids: CASSEGQGAKREQFF. The DNA for the CDR3 is TGTGCCAGCAGCGAGGGACAGGGGGCGAAGCGTGAGCAGTTCTTC.

The chain joins TRBV2 to TRBJ1-5, with 12 bases fitting TRBD1. CDR1 SNHLY and CDR2 FYNNEI come from the germline V gene. J was trimmed by 6 bases and V by 4 bases; bases with no gene match: 4. The CDR3 covers 15 residues. The DNA for the CDR3 is TGTGCCAGCAGTGTTAGGGACAGGGGGCTTCAGCCCCAGCATTTT. It codes for CASSVRDRGLQPQHF.

The CDR3 nucleotides read TGTGCCAGCAAGTCAAGCGCCACTAATGAAAAACTGTTTTTT. Encoded protein: CASKSSATNEKLFF. V gene TRBV2 combines with J gene TRBJ1-4; D gene uncertain. CDR1 is SNHLY, CDR2 FYNNEI, per germline. The CDR3 spans 14 residues. V was pared by 7 bases and J by 2 bases, with 11 bases between.

This clone was picked up one time. This sequence joins TRBV27 and TRBJ1-1; maybe TRBD1 (6 bases). Germline V CDR1 and CDR2: MNHEY, SMNVEV (reference sequence). V was trimmed by 8 bases and J by 1 base, leaving 14 bases between them. CDR3 length: 14 amino acids. CDR3 bases: TGTGCCAGCCTTCCTACAGGGACGAACACTGAAGCTTTCTTT. The encoded protein is CASLPTGTNTEAFF.

This chain connects TRBV30 to TRBJ2-1; TRBD2 matches at 9 bases. This CDR3 has 17 residues. The V gene end was trimmed by 1 base and the J gene end by 8 bases; junction bases not matched to a gene: 15. Germline V lookup: CDR1 GTSNPN, CDR2 SVGIG (reference sequence). The CDR3 protein is CAWSGASGKQYWDEQFF. CDR3 nucleotides: TGTGCCTGGAGTGGGGCTAGCGGGAAGCAATATTGGGATGAGCAGTTCTTC.